The clone carrying this T cell receptor (beta chain) was seen a few times. The sample comes from a study of early T cells in non-severe SARS-CoV-2 infection. TCRdb re-analysed the 5' RACE reads in MiXCR, keeping a single row per CDR3 protein. The sample holds about 97,000 distinct CDR3 sequences; about 11% are singletons and the top ten take around 4.3%. The CDR3 spans 15 residues. Trimming cost V 3 bases and J 3 bases, with 18 bases left between them. Per the germline V gene, CDR1 is DFQATT and CDR2 is SNEGSKA (reference sequence). V is TRBV20-1 and J is TRBJ2-7; tentatively, D is TRBD1 (5 bases). This sequence originates from an adult who was a healthcare worker with PCR-confirmed SARS-CoV-2 infection or an uninfected control (not recorded which). Sequencing was performed on whole blood, taken at baseline. The CDR3 DNA sequence: TGCAGTGCTAGTTTACAGGCGGTAAAGGGCTACGAGCAGTACTTC. It translates to CSASLQAVKGYEQYF.